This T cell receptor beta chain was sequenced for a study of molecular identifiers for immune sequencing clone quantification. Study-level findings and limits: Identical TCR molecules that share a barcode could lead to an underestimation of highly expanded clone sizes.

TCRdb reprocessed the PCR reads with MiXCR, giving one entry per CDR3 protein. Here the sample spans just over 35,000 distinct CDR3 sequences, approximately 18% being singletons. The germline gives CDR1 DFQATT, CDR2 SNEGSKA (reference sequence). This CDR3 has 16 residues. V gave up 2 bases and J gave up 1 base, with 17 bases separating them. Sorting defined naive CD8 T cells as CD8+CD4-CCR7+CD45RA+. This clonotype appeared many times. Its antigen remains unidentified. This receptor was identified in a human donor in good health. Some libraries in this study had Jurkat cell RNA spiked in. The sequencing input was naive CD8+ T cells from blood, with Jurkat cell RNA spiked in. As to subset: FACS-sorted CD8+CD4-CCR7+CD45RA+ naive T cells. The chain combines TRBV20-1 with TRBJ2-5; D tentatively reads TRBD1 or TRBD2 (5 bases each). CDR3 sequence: CSARRGRGEGQETQYF. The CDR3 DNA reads TGCAGTGCTAGACGGGGAAGGGGAGAGGGCCAAGAGACCCAGTACTTC.